This T cell receptor (beta chain) was captured in a study of blood T cell repertoires in COVID-19. As for the study in general: Samples taken during acute and convalescent COVID-19 were collected in the United States, Italy and Spain. PBMCs, B-cell-depleted T cells, or T cells provided the cDNA or gDNA that made up the material.

The CDR3 consists of 17 residues. The V end lost 0 bases, the J end lost 0 bases, and 12 bases lay between the germline ends. Germline CDR1 reads ENHRY; CDR2 reads SYGVKD. Original analysis: Reference gene primer amplification yielded estimated nucleated cell counts. Only in-frame clones appear in the TCRdb table, and some are missing; sequencing was by immunoSEQ multiplex PCR. The D gene and trimming were derived from the DNA, and the V and J assignments and clone size from that table. The sample yields roughly 290,000 clones, roughly 90% seen once. The chain employs TRBV10-3 and TRBJ1-3, with D hard to call. The TCR originated in a woman aged 55-75 years with acute or convalescent COVID-19. The sequenced sample consisted of peripheral blood. The CDR3 protein is CAISESEGFFSGNTIYF. DNA for the CDR3: TGTGCCATCAGTGAGTCGGAGGGATTCTTCTCTGGAAACACCATATATTTT.